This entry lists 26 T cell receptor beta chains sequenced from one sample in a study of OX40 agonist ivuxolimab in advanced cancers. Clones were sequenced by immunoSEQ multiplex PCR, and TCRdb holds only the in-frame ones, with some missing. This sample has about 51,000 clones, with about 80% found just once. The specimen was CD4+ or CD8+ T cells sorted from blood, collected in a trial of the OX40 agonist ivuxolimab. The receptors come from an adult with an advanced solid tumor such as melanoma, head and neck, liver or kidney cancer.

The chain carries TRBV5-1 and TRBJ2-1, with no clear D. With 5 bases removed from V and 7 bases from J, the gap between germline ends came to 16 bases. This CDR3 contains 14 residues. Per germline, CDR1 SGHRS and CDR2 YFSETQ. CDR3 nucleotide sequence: TGCGCCAGCAGTGAAACAGACGGTAGGAATGAGCAGTTCTTC. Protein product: CASSETDGRNEQFF. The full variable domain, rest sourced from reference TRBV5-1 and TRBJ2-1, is KAGVTQTPRYLIKTRGQQVTLSCSPISGHRSVSWYQQTPGQGLQFLFEYFSETQRNKGNFPGRFSGRQFSNSRSEMNVSTLELGDSALYLCASSETDGRNEQFFGPGTRLTVL.

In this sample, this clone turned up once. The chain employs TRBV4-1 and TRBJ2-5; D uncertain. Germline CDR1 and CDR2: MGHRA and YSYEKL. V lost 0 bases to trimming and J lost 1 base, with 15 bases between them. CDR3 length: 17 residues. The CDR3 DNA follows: TGCGCCAGCAGCCAAGAAGACGGACGCCTACCCCAAGAGACCCAGTACTTC. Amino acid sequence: CASSQEDGRLPQETQYF.

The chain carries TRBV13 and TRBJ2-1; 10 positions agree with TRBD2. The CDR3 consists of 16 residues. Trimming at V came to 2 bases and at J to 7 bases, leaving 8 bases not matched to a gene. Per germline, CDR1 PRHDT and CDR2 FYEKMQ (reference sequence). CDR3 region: CASSLSGGALKNEQFF. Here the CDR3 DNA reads TGTGCCAGCAGCTTAAGCGGGGGGGCCTTAAAGAATGAGCAGTTCTTC. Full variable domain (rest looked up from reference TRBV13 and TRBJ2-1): AAGVIQSPRHLIKEKRETATLKCYPIPRHDTVYWYQQGPGQDPQFLISFYEKMQSDKGSIPDRFSAQQFSDYHSELNMSSLELGDSALYFCASSLSGGALKNEQFFGPGTRLTVL.

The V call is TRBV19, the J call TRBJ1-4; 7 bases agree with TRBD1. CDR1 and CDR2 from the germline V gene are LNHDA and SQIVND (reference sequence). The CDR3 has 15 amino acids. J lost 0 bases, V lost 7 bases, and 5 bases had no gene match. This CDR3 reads CASKARGATNEKLFF. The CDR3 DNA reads TGTGCCAGTAAGGCCAGGGGGGCAACTAATGAAAAACTGTTTTTT.

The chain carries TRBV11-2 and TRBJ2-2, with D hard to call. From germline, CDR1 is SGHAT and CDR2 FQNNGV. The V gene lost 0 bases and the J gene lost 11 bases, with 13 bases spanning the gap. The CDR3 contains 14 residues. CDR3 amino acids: CASSLDQWATELFF. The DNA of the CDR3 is TGTGCCAGCAGCTTAGATCAGTGGGCAACCGAGCTGTTTTTT.

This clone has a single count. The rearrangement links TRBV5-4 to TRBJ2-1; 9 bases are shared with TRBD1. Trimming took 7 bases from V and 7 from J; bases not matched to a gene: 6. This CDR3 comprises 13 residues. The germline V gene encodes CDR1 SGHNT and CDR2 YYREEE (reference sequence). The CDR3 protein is CASADRGRNEQFF. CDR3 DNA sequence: TGTGCCAGCGCGGACAGGGGAAGGAATGAGCAGTTCTTC.

The DNA of the CDR3 is TGTGCCAGCAGTTACGTACAGAATAATTCACCCCTCCACTTT. This encodes CASSYVQNNSPLHF. This chain joins TRBV6-5 and TRBJ1-6; unclear D gene. Germline V gives CDR1 MNHEY, CDR2 SVGAGI. This CDR3 comprises 14 residues. The germline V and J ends were trimmed by 2 bases and 5 bases, with 7 bases remaining between them.

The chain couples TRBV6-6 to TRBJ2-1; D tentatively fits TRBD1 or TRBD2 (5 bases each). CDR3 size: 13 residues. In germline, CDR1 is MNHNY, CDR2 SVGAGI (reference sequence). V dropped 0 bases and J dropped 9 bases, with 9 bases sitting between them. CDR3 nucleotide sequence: TGTGCCAGCAGTTACTCGGCCGGGGCTGAGCAGTTCTTC. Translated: CASSYSAGAEQFF.

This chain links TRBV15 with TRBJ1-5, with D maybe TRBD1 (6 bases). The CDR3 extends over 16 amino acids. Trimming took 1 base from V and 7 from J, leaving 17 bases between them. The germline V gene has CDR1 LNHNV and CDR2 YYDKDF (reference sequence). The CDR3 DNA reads TGTGCCACCAGCAGAGTTGAGGGGGGAACCTACCAGCCCCAGCATTTT. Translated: CATSRVEGGTYQPQHF.

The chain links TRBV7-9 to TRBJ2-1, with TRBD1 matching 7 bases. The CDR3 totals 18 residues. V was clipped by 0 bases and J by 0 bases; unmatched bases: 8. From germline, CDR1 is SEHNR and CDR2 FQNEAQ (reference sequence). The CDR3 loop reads CASSLAWDSKSSYNEQFF. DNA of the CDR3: TGTGCCAGCAGCTTAGCGTGGGACAGTAAAAGCTCCTACAATGAGCAGTTCTTC.

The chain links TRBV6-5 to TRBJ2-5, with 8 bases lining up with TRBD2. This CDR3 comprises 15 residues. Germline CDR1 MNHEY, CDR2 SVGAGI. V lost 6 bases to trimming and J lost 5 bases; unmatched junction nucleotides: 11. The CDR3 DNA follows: TGTGCCAGCAGCGAGGGGCGGGGGGCTGTGGAGACCCAGTACTTC. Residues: CASSEGRGAVETQYF.

The CDR3 protein is CASSTDRVYNEQFF. The CDR3 bases are TGCGCCAGCAGCACGGACAGGGTCTACAATGAGCAGTTCTTC. The chain has TRBV4-1 and TRBJ2-1, with TRBD1 identical over 8 bases. CDR1 is MGHRA and CDR2 is YSYEKL in the germline V gene. The junction had 3 bases not matched to a gene; V was cut back by 5 bases and J by 3 bases. The length of the CDR3 is 14 residues.

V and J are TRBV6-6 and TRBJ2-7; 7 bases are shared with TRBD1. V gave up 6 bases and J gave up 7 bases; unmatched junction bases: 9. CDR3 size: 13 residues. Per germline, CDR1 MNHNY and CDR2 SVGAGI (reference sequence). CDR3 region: CASSPPTGREQYF. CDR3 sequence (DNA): TGTGCCAGCAGCCCCCCGACAGGGCGGGAGCAGTACTTC.

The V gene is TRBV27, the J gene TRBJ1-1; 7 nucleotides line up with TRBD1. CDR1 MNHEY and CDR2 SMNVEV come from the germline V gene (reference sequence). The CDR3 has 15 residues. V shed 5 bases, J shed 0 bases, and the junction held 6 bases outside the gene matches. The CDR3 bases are TGTGCCAGCAGTGGCAGGGGGATTTTGAACACTGAAGCTTTCTTT. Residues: CASSGRGILNTEAFF.

CDR3 bases: TGTGCCAGCAGTTACGCAGGGTGGAATGAAGCTTTCTTT. This codes for CASSYAGWNEAFF. V usage is TRBV6-5 and J usage is TRBJ1-1; a weak D match, TRBD1 (5 bases). Trimming took off 2 bases at V and 7 bases at J, with 11 bases between the two ends. The germline CDR1 and CDR2 sequences are MNHEY and SVGAGI. The CDR3 contains 13 residues.

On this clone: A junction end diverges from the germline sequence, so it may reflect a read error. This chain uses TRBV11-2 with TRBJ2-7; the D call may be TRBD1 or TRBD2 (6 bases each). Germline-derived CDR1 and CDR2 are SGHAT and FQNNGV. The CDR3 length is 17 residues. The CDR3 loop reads CASSPKGPGGPGYGQYF. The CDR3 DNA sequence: TGTGCCAGCAGCCCAAAGGGGCCTGGGGGGCCCGGCTACGGGCAGTACTTC.

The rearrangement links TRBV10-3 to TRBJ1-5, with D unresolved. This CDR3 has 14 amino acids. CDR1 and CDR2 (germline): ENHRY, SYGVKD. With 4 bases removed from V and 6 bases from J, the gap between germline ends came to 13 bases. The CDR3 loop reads CAISGGGNGQPQHF. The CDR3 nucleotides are TGTGCCATCAGTGGAGGAGGGAACGGTCAGCCCCAGCATTTT.

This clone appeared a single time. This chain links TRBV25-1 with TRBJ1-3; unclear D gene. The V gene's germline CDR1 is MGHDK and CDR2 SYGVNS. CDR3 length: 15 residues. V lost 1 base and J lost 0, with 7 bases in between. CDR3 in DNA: TGTGCCAGCAGTGAATTTGGCAGCTCTGGAAACACCATATATTTT. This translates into CASSEFGSSGNTIYF.

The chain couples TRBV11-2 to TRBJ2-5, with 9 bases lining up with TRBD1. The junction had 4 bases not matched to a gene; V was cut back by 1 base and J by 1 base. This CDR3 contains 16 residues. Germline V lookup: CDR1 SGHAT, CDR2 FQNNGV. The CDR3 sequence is CASSLGTGALQETQYF. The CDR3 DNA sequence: TGTGCCAGCAGCTTAGGGACAGGGGCTCTCCAAGAGACCCAGTACTTC.

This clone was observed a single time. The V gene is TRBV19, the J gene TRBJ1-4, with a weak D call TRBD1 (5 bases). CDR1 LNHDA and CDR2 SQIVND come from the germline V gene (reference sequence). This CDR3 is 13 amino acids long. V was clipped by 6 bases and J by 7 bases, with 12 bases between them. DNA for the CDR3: TGTGCCAGTAGACCAGGGAGTGTTGAAAAACTGTTTTTT. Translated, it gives CASRPGSVEKLFF.

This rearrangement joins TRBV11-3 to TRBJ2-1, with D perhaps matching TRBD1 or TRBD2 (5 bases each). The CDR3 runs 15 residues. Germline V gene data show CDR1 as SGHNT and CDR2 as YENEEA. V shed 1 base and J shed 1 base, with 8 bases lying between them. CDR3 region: CASSLVGASYNEQFF. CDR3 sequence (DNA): TGTGCCAGCAGCTTAGTCGGGGCTTCCTACAATGAGCAGTTCTTC.

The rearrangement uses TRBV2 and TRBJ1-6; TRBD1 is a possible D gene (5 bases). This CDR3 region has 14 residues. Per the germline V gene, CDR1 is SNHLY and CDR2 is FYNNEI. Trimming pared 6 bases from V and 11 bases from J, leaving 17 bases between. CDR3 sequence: CASRQRAGQAPLHF. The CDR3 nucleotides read TGTGCCAGCAGACAACGGGCAGGGCAGGCACCCCTCCACTTT.

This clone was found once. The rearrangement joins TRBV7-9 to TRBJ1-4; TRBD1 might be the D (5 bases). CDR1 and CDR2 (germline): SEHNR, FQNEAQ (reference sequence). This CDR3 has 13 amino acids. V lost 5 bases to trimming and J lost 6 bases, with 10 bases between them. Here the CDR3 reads CASSRDSYEKLFF. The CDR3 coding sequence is TGTGCCAGCAGCCGGGACTCTTATGAAAAACTGTTTTTT.

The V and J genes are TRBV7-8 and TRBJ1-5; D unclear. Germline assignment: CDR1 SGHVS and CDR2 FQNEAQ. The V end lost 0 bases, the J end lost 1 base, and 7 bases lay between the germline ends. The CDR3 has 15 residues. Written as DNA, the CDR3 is TGTGCCAGCAGCTTAGCGGGAAGGAGCAATCAGCCCCAGCATTTT. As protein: CASSLAGRSNQPQHF.

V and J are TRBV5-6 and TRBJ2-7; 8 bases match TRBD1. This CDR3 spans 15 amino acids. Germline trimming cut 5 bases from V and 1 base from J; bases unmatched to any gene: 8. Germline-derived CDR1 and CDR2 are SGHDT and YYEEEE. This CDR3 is CASSHTGGESYEQYF. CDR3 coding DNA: TGTGCCAGCAGTCACACAGGGGGAGAATCCTACGAGCAGTACTTC.

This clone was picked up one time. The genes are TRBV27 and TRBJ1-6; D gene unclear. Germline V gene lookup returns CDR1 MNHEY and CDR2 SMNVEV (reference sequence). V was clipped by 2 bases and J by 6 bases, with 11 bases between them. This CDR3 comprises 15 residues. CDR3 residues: CASSLGGQLNSPLHF. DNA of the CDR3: TGTGCCAGCAGTTTAGGAGGGCAGCTTAATTCACCCCTCCACTTT.